This TCR beta chain stems from a study of T cells in Graves' hyperthyroidism and ophthalmopathy. Study-wide background: The blood sample was taken at first diagnosis, before treatment began. Study-wide results and caveats: Blood also showed most of the thyroid clonotypes that were expanded above 0.001.

This clonotype was counted ten times or more. Its antigen is unknown. Initially, at the first diagnosis of hyperthyroidism and before any ophthalmopathy symptoms, blood was sampled. Approximately 9.3 ml of fresh peripheral blood supplied the PBMCs. Germline loops: CDR1 SGHRS, CDR2 YFSETQ. V dropped 7 bases and J dropped 0 bases, with 17 bases sitting between them. The length of the CDR3 is 16 residues. Researchers amplified the TCR beta CDR3 regions from RNA transcripts. RT-PCR in the first round (using the HTBI primer set) targeted the TCR CDR3. TCRdb reprocessed the multiplex PCR reads with MiXCR, giving one entry per CDR3 protein. The sample includes about 350,000 distinct CDR3 sequences, approximately 18% of them seen just once.

Material for sequencing was blood. This clonotype was obtained from a woman younger than 45 with Graves' hyperthyroidism that later progressed to Graves' ophthalmopathy. The chain uses TRBV5-1 and TRBJ2-1; the D gene is possibly TRBD1 (6 bases). CDR3 sequence reads: CASAISGTFSYNEQFF. In DNA form, the CDR3 reads TGCGCCAGCGCCATTTCCGGGACATTCTCCTACAATGAGCAGTTCTTC.